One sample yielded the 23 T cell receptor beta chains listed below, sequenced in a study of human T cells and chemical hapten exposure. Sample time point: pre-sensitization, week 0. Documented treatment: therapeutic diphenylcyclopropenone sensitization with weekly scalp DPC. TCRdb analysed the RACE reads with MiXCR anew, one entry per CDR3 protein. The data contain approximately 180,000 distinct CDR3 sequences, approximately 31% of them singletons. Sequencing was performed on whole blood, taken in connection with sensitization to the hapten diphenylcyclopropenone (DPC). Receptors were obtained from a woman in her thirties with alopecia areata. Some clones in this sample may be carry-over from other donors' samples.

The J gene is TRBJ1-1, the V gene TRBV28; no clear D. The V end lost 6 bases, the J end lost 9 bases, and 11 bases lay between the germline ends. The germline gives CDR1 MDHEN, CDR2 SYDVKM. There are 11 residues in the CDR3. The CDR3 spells CASRSGPQAFF. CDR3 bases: TGTGCCAGCAGGTCAGGCCCGCAAGCTTTCTTT.

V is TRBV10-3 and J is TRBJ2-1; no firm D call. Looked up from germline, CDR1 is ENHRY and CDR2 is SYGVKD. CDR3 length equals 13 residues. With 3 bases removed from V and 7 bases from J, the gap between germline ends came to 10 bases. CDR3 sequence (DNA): TGTGCCATCAGTGACAGGAGCCTTAATGAGCAGTTCTTC. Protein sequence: CAISDRSLNEQFF.

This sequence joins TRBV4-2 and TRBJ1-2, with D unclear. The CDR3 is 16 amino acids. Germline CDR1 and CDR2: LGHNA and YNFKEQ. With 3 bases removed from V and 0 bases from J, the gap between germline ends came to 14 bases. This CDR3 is CASSQVGAAANYGYTF. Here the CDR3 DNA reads TGTGCCAGCAGCCAGGTCGGCGCCGCCGCTAACTATGGCTACACCTTC.

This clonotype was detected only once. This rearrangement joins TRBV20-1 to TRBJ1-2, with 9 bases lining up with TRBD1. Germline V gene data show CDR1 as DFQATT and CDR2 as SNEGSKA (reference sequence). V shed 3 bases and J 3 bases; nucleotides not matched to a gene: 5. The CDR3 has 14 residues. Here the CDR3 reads CSASQGQGDYGYTF. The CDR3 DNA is TGCAGTGCTAGTCAGGGACAGGGTGACTATGGCTACACCTTC.

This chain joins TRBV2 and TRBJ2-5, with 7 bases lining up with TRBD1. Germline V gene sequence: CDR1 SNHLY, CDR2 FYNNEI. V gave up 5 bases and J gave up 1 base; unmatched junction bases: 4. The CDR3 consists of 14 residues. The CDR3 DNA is TGTGCCAGCAGTCCCTGGACAGGCCAAGAGACCCAGTACTTC. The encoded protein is CASSPWTGQETQYF.

CDR3 sequence: CASRFESSNQPQHF. As DNA, the CDR3 is TGTGCCAGTAGGTTCGAGTCTAGCAATCAGCCCCAGCATTTT. This chain links TRBV19 with TRBJ1-5, with no clear D. Between the trimmed V and J ends, which lost 6 bases and 0 bases, there was a span of 9 bases. In germline, CDR1 is LNHDA, CDR2 SQIVND (reference sequence). The CDR3 length is 14 residues.

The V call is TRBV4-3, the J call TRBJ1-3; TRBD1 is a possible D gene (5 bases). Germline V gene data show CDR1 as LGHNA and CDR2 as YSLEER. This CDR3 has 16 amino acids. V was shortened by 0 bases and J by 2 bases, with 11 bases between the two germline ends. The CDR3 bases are TGCGCCAGCAGCCAAGATACGGGGGTCACTGGAAACACCATATATTTT. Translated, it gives CASSQDTGVTGNTIYF.

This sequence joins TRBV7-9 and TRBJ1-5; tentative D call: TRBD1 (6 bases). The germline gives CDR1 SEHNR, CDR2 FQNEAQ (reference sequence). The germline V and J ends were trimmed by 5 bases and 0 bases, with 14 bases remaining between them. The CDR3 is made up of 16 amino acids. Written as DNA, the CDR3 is TGTGCCAGCAGCGGAGGGGGGGCTAATAGCAATCAGCCCCAGCATTTT. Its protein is CASSGGGANSNQPQHF. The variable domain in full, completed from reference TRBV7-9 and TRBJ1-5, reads DTGVSQNPRHKITKRGQNVTFRCDPISEHNRLYWYRQTLGQGPEFLTYFQNEAQLEKSRLLSDRFSAERPKGSFSTLEIQRTEQGDSAMYLCASSGGGANSNQPQHFGDGTRLSIL.

The CDR3 DNA reads as TGTGCCAGCAGTTTACTTAACAGGGGAATGGGCAACTATGGCTACACCTTC. Translating it yields CASSLLNRGMGNYGYTF. J is TRBJ1-2 and V is TRBV28; TRBD1 matches at 7 bases. CDR1 is MDHEN, CDR2 SYDVKM, per germline. CDR3 length: 17 residues. V dropped 2 bases and J dropped 2; count of bases not matched to a gene: 11.

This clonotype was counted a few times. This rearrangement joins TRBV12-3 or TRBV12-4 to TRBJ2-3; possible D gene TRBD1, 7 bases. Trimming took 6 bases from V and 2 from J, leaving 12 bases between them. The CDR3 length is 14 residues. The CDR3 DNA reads TGTGCCAGCAGGCCCAGGGGGGACACAGATACGCAGTATTTT. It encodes CASRPRGDTDTQYF.

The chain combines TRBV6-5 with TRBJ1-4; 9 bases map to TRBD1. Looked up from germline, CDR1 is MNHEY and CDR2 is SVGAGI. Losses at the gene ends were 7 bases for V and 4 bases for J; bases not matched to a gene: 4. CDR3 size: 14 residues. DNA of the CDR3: TGTGCCAGCACCCGACAGGGGGGTAATGAAAAACTGTTTTTT. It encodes CASTRQGGNEKLFF.

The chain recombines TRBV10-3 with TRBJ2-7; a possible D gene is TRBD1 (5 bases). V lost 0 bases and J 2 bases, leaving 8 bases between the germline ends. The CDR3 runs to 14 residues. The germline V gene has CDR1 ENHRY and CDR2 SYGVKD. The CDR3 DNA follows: TGTGCCATCAGTGAGTCGGACAAGACCTACGAGCAGTACTTC. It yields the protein CAISESDKTYEQYF.

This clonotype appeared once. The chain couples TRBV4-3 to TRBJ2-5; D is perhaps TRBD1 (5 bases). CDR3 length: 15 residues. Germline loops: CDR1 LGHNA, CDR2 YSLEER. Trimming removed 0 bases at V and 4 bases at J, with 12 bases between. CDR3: CASSQDENRLETQYF. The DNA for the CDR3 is TGCGCCAGCAGCCAAGATGAGAACAGGCTAGAGACCCAGTACTTC.

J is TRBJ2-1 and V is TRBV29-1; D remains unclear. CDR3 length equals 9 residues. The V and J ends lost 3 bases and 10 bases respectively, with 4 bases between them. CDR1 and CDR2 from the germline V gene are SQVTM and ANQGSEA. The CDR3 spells CSVDTEQFF. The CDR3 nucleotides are TGCAGCGTTGACACCGAGCAGTTCTTC.

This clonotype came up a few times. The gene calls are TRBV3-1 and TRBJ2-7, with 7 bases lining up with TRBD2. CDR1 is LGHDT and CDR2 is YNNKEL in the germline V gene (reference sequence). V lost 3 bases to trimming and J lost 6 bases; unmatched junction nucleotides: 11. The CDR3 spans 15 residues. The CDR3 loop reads CASSQGTTSGTEQYF. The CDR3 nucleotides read TGTGCCAGCAGCCAGGGGACTACGTCCGGGACCGAGCAGTACTTC.

The CDR3 DNA reads as TGTGCCAGCAGGGACGGACACTCCTACGAGCAGTACTTC. Encoded protein: CASRDGHSYEQYF. J is TRBJ2-7 and V is TRBV7-2; possibly TRBD1 for D (5 bases). The germline V gene has CDR1 SGHTA and CDR2 FQGNSA. The ends were cut back, 6 bases at V and 0 bases at J, with 9 bases in the middle. This CDR3 is 13 amino acids long.

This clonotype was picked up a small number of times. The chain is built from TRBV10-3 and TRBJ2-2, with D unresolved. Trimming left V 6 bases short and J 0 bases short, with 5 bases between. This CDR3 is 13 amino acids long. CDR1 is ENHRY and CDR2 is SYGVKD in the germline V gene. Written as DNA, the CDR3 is TGTGCCATCAGCTCCTCGAACACCGGGGAGCTGTTTTTT. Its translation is CAISSSNTGELFF.

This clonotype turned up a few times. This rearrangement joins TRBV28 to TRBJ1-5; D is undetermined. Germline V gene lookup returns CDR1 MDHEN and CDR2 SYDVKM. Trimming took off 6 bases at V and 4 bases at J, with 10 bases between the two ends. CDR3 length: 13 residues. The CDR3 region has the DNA TGTGCCAGCAGACGACTGACGAATCAGCCCCAGCATTTT. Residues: CASRRLTNQPQHF. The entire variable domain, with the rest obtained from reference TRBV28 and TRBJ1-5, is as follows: DVKVTQSSRYLVKRTGEKVFLECVQDMDHENMFWYRQDPGLGLRLIYFSYDVKMKEKGDIPEGYSVSREKKERFSLILESASTNQTSMYLCASRRLTNQPQHFGDGTRLSIL.

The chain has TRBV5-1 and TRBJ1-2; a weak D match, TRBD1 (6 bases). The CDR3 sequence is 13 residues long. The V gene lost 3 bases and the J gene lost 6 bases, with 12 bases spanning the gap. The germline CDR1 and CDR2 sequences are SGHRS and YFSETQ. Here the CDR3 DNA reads TGCGCCAGCAGCTCACAGGGAGTAGATGGCTACACCTTC. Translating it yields CASSSQGVDGYTF.

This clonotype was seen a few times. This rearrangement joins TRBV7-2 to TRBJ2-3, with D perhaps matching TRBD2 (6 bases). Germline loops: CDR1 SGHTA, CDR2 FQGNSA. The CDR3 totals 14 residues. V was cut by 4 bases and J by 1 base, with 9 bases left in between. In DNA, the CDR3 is TGTGCCAGCAGCTGGGGACTTGGCACAGATACGCAGTATTTT. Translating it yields CASSWGLGTDTQYF.

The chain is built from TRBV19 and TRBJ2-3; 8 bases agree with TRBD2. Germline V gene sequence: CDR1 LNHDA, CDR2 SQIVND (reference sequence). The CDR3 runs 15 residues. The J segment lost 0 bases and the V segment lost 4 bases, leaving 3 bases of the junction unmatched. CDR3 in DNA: TGTGCCAGTAGTAAGGGACTAGATAGCACAGATACGCAGTATTTT. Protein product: CASSKGLDSTDTQYF.

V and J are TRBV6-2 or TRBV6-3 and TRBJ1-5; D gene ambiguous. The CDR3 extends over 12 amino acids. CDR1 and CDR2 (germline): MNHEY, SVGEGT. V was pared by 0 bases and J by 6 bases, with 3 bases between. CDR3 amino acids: CASSYSPQPQHF. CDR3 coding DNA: TGTGCCAGCAGTTACTCCCCTCAGCCCCAGCATTTT.

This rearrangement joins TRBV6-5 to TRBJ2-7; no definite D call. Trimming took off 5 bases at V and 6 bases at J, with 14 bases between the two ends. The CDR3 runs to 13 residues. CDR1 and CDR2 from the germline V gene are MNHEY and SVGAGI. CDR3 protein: CASSPLGLPEQYF. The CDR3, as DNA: TGTGCCAGCAGTCCTCTGGGCCTACCCGAGCAGTACTTC.